This entry lists 6 T cell receptor beta chains sequenced from one sample in a study of blood T cell repertoires in COVID-19. Using immunoSEQ multiplex PCR, the repertoire was profiled, and TCRdb retains in-frame clones only, with some absent. The sample has about 140,000 clones; 80% to 85% are singletons. The sequenced material came from peripheral blood. The receptor source for this set is a man younger than 40 with COVID-19, enrolled during active disease.

The chain has TRBV5-1 and TRBJ2-7, with a weak D call TRBD1 (6 bases). Trimming removed 0 bases at V and 2 bases at J, with 9 bases between. CDR3 length equals 14 residues. Germline V CDR1 and CDR2: SGHRS, YFSETQ. The CDR3 loop reads CASSLGDRTYEQYF. CDR3 DNA sequence: TGCGCCAGCAGCTTGGGAGACAGGACCTACGAGCAGTACTTC.

V usage is TRBV2 and J usage is TRBJ2-5; possible D gene TRBD2, 6 bases. Germline values: CDR1 SNHLY, CDR2 FYNNEI. The CDR3 length is 16 residues. V was shortened by 6 bases and J by 5 bases, with 22 bases between the two germline ends. Here the CDR3 DNA reads TGTGCCAGCAGCAACCCTCGGGGCGGGAAGACGGAGACCCAGTACTTC. The encoded protein is CASSNPRGGKTETQYF.

The rearrangement uses TRBV28 and TRBJ2-1, with 7 nucleotides matching TRBD1. This CDR3 is 12 amino acids long. V lost 3 bases to trimming and J lost 8 bases; unmatched junction nucleotides: 1. Germline V lookup: CDR1 MDHEN, CDR2 SYDVKM. Here the CDR3 DNA reads TGTGCCAGCAGTTTGCAGGGGGATGAGCAGTTCTTC. It is translated as CASSLQGDEQFF. The complete variable domain, with remaining parts taken from reference TRBV28 and TRBJ2-1, reads DVKVTQSSRYLVKRTGEKVFLECVQDMDHENMFWYRQDPGLGLRLIYFSYDVKMKEKGDIPEGYSVSREKKERFSLILESASTNQTSMYLCASSLQGDEQFFGPGTRLTVL.

V usage is TRBV28 and J usage is TRBJ2-1, with TRBD2 matching over 9 bases. This CDR3 is built from 16 residues. Germline V CDR1 and CDR2: MDHEN, SYDVKM. J gave up 7 bases and V 3 bases, and 10 bases lay outside the gene matches. The CDR3 sequence is CASSFLAGALSNEQFF. DNA for the CDR3: TGTGCCAGCAGTTTTTTAGCGGGAGCCCTTTCGAATGAGCAGTTCTTC.

This clone was seen only a few times. This chain uses TRBV5-1 with TRBJ2-3; D gene ambiguous. The CDR3 is 15 residues long. The germline V gene encodes CDR1 SGHRS and CDR2 YFSETQ. V dropped 0 bases and J dropped 4 bases, with 12 bases sitting between them. As DNA, the CDR3 is TGCGCCAGCAGCTTGGAGTCGGTTAACGCAGATACGCAGTATTTT. This translates into CASSLESVNADTQYF.

The chain employs TRBV29-1 and TRBJ1-2; D gene uncertain. The CDR3 runs to 11 residues. From germline, CDR1 is SQVTM and CDR2 ANQGSEA. The germline V and J ends were trimmed by 3 bases and 8 bases, with 10 bases remaining between them. CDR3 DNA: TGCAGCGTTGACCCCCACGAGGGCTACACCTTC. Translated: CSVDPHEGYTF.